The text below deals with one T cell receptor beta chain. What it binds is unknown. CDR1 and CDR2 from the germline V gene are SGDLS and YYNGEE. The CDR3 sequence is 16 residues long. V was pared by 0 bases and J by 6 bases, with 16 bases between. Regarding time point: week 11, during vaccination. Every single dose of the vaccine, 300 ug of mutant IDH1 20-mer peptide, came with topical imiquimod. The data stem from a study of a mutant IDH1 vaccine in newly diagnosed glioma. Study details: Onset of vaccination occurred 4-6 weeks following radiotherapy alone, or with temozolomide cycles. Patients got radiotherapy, temozolomide, or both beforehand, and most got both.

Libraries were prepared by immunoSEQ multiplex PCR; TCRdb keeps only in-frame clonotypes and omits some of them. The sample lists 60,000 or so clones, 70% to 90% occurring once. The receptor comes from a man aged 35 to 55 with glioma. The sequencing here drew on PBMCs, taken from a glioma patient whose treatment included an IDH1 peptide vaccine. The chain joins TRBV9 to TRBJ2-1; D possibly corresponds to TRBD2 (7 bases). CDR3 protein: CASSVAQGLFGNEQFF. The CDR3 DNA reads TGTGCCAGCAGCGTAGCACAGGGACTATTTGGCAATGAGCAGTTCTTC.